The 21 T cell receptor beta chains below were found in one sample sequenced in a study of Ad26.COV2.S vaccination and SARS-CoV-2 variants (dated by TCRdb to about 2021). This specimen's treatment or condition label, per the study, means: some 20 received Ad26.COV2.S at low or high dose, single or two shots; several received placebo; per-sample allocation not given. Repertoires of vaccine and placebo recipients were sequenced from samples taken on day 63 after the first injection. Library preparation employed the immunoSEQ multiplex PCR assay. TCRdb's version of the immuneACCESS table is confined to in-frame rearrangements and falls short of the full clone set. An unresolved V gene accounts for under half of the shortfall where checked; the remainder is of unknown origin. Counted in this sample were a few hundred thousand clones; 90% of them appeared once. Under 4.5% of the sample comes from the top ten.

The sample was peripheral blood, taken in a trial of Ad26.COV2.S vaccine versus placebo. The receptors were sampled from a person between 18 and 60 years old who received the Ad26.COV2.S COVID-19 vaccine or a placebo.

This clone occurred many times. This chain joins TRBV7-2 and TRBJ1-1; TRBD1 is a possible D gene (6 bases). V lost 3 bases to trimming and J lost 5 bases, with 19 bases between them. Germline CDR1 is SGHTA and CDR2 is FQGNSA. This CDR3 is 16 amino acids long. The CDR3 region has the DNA TGTGCCAGCAGCTTTTCGAGGACAGAAATAAGGACTGAAGCTTTCTTT. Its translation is CASSFSRTEIRTEAFF.

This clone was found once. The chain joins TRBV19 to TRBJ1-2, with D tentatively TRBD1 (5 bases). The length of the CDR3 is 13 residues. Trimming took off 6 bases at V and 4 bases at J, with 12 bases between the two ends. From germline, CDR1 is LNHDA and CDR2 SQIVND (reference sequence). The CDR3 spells CASSTDSLYGYTF. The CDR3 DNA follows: TGTGCCAGTAGCACCGACAGTCTCTATGGCTACACCTTC.

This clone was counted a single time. DNA of the CDR3: TGCGCCAGCATAGGAGGCGGGGTGGGCTCCTACAATGAGCAGTTCTTC. This codes for CASIGGGVGSYNEQFF. The V and J genes are TRBV5-1 and TRBJ2-1; TRBD2 is a possible D gene (6 bases). This CDR3 is built from 16 residues. CDR1 and CDR2 from the germline V gene are SGHRS and YFSETQ. V was trimmed by 6 bases and J by 0 bases, leaving 16 bases between them.

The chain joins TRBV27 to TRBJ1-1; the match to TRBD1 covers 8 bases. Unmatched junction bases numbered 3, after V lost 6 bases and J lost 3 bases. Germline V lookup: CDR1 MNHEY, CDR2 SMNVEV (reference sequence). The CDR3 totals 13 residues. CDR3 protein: CASRQTGDTEAFF. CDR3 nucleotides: TGTGCCAGCAGGCAGACAGGGGACACTGAAGCTTTCTTT.

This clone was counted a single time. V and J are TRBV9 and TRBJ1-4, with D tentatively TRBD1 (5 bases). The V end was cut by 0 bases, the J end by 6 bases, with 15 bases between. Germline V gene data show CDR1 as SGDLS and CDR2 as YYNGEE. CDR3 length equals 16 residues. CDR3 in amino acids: CASSVEGRDGDEKLFF. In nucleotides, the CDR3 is TGTGCCAGCAGCGTAGAGGGCCGGGACGGTGATGAAAAACTGTTTTTT.

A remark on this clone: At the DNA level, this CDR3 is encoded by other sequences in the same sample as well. CDR3 sequence: CASSSDRGAYEQYF. In DNA form, the CDR3 reads TGTGCCAGCAGCTCGGACAGGGGCGCCTACGAGCAGTACTTC. V is TRBV7-2 and J is TRBJ2-7; 9 nucleotides match TRBD1. CDR1 SGHTA and CDR2 FQGNSA come from the germline V gene. This CDR3 has 14 residues. J lost 2 bases, V lost 4 bases, and 3 bases had no gene match.

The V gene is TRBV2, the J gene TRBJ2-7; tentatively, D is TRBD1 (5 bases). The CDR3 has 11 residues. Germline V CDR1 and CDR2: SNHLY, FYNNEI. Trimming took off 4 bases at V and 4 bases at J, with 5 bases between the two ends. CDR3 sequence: CASSGQYEQYF. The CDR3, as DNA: TGTGCCAGCAGTGGACAGTACGAGCAGTACTTC.

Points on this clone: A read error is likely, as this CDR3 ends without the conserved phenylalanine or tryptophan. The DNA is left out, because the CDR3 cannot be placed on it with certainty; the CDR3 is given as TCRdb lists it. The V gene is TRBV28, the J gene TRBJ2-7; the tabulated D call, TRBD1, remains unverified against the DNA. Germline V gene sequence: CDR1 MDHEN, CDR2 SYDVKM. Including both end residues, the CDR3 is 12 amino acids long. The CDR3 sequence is CASSQPGQGVKL.

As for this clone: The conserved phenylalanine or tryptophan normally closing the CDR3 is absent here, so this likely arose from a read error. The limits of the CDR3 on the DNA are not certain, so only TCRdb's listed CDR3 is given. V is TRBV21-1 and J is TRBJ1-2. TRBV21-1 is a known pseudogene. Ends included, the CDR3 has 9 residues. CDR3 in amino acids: CASHRRDPH.

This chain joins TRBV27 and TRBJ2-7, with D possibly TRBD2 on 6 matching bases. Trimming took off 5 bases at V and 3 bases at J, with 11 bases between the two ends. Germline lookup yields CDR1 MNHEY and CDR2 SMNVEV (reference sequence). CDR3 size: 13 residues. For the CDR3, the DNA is TGTGCCAGCAGTATGGGACTTAGCTACGAGCAGTACTTC. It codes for CASSMGLSYEQYF.

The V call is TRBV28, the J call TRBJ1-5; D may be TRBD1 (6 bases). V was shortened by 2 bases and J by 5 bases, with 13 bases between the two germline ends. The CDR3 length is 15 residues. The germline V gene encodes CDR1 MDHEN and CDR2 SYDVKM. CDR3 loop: CASSLTQGTHQPQHF. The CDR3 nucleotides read TGTGCCAGCAGTTTAACCCAGGGGACCCATCAGCCCCAGCATTTT.

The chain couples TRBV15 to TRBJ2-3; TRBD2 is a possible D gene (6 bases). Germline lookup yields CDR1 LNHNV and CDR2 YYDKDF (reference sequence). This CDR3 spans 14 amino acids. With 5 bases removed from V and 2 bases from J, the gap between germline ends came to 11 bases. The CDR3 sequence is CATSGTLFTDTQYF. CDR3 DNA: TGTGCCACCAGCGGGACTCTCTTCACAGATACGCAGTATTTT. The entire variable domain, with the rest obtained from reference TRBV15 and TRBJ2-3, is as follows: DAMVIQNPRYQVTQFGKPVTLSCSQTLNHNVMYWYQQKSSQAPKLLFHYYDKDFNNEADTPDNFQSRRPNTSFCFLDIRSPGLGDTAMYLCATSGTLFTDTQYFGPGTRLTVL.

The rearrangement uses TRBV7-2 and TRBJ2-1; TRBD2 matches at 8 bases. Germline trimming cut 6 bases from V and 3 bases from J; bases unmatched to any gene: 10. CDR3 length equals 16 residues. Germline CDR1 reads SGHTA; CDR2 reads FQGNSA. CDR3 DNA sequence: TGTGCCAGCAGAGAAAAGACTAGCGACTTCTACAATGAGCAGTTCTTC. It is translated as CASREKTSDFYNEQFF.

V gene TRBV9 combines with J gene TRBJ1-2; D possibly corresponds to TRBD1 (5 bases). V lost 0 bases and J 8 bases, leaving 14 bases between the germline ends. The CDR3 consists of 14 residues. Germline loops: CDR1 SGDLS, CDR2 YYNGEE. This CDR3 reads CASSVATRADGYTF. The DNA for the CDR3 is TGTGCCAGCAGCGTAGCTACCAGGGCAGACGGCTACACCTTC. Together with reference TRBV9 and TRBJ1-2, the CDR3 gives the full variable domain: DSGVTQTPKHLITATGQRVTLRCSPRSGDLSVYWYQQSLDQGLQFLIQYYNGEERAKGNILERFSAQQFPDLHSELNLSSLELGDSALYFCASSVATRADGYTFGSGTRLTVV.

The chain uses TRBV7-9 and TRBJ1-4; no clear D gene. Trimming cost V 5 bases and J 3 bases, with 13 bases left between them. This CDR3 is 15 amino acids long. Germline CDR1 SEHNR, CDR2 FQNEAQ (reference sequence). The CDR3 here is CASSQGFGSNEKLFF. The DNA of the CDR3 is TGTGCCAGCAGCCAAGGCTTTGGGTCTAATGAAAAACTGTTTTTT. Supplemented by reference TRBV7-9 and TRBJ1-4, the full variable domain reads DTGVSQNPRHKITKRGQNVTFRCDPISEHNRLYWYRQTLGQGPEFLTYFQNEAQLEKSRLLSDRFSAERPKGSFSTLEIQRTEQGDSAMYLCASSQGFGSNEKLFFGSGTQLSVL.

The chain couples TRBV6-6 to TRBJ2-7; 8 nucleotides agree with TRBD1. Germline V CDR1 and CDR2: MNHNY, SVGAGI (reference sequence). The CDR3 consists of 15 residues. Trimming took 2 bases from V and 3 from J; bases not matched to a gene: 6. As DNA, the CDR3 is TGTGCCAGCAGTTACGGTTCGGACAGGGTCTACGAGCAGTACTTC. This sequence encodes CASSYGSDRVYEQYF.

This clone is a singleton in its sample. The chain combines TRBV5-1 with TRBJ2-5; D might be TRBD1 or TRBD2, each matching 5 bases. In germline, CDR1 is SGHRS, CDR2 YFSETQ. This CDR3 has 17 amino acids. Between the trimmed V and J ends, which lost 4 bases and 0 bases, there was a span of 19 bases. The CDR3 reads CASSQAPGTANQETQYF. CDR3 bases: TGCGCCAGCAGCCAGGCCCCCGGGACGGCGAACCAAGAGACCCAGTACTTC. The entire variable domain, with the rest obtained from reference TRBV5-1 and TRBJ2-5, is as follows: KAGVTQTPRYLIKTRGQQVTLSCSPISGHRSVSWYQQTPGQGLQFLFEYFSETQRNKGNFPGRFSGRQFSNSRSEMNVSTLELGDSALYLCASSQAPGTANQETQYFGPGTRLLVL.

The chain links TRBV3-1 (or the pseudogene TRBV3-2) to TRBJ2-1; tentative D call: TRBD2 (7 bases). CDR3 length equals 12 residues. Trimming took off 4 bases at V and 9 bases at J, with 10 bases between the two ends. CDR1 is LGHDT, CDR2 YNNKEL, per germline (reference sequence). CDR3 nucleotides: TGTGCCAGCAGCCCGGGGGGCATTGAGCAGTTCTTC. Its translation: CASSPGGIEQFF.

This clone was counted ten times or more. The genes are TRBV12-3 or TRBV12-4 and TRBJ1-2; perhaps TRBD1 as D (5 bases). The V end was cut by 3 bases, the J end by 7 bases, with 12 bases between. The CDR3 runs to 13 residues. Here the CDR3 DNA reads TGTGCCAGCAGTTTGAGGGGAGGGAGTGGCTACACCTTC. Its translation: CASSLRGGSGYTF.

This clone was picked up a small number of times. The CDR3 coding sequence is TGTGCCAGCGACGATTTCAGGGTGACGAACACTGAAGCTTTCTTT. It yields the protein CASDDFRVTNTEAFF. The genes are TRBV6-5 and TRBJ1-1, with a tentative D call TRBD1 (5 bases). V lost 8 bases, J lost 1 base, and 17 bases lay in between. In germline, CDR1 is MNHEY, CDR2 SVGAGI. The length of the CDR3 is 15 residues.

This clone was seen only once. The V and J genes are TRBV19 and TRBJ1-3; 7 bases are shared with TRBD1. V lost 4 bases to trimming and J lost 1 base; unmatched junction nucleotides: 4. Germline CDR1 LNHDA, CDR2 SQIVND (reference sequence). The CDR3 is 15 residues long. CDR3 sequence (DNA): TGTGCCAGTAGTAGGGACAGATCATCTGGAAACACCATATATTTT. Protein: CASSRDRSSGNTIYF.